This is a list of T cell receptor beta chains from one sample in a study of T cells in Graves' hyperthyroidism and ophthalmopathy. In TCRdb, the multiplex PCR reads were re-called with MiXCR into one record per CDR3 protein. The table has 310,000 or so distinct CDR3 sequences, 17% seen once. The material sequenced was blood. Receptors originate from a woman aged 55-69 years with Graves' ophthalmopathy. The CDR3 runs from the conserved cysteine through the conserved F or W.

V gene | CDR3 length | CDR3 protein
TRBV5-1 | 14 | CASSLANSGETQYF
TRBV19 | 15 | CASRKRTGEVNTQYF
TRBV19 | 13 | CASRTSATDTQYF
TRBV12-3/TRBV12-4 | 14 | CASSSWTVREELFF
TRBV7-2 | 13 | CASSPVFAGELFF
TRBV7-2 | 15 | CASSSRLRNTGELFF
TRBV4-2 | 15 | CASSQDEAGSYEQYF
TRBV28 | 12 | CASSRVSAEAFF
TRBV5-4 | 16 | CASSPRTGTPTDTQYF
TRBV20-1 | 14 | CSVIKREGRETQYF
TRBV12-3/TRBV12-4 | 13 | CASRDSLNEKLFF
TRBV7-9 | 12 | CASSPTVGEQYF
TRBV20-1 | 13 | CSASVNYNTEAFF
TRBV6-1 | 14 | CASRRDRGLDTQYF
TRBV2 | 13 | CASREGTSYGYTF
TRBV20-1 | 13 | CSASSPGDRGYTF
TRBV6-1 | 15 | CASSVSTGVNYGYTF
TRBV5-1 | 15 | CASSLGHVGAYEQYF
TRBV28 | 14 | CASINTGSLLEAFF
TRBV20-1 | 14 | CSAKGGEGVQPQHF
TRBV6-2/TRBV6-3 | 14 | CASSQTGGITEAFF
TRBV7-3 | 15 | CASSLSGKTTDAQYF
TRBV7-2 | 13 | CASSLSNQTPQHF
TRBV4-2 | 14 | CASSQDWGGYGYTF
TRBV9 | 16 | CASTKDGGSNTGELFF
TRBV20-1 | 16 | CSARDLEGEVAGKLFF
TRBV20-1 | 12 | CSAVGRGTEAFF
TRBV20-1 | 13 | CSATDIFNYGYTF
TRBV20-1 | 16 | CSARGKGAGGNQPQHF
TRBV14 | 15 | CASSPRGDNSGELFF
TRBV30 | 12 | CAWSRSNREAFF
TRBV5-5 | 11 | CASSLNSEQYF
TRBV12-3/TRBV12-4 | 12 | CASSPRQTQQYF
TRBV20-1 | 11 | CSAPRPYGYTF
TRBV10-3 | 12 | CAIGGGPYEQYF
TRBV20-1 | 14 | CSAQSEGSRFEQYF
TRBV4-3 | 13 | CASSQETRETQYF
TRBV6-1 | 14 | CASGTGGWNTEAFF
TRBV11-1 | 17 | CASSLVGGRLNTDTQYF
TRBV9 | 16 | CASSPRDGGSAGEQFF
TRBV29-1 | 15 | CSVGPGWGMNTEAFF
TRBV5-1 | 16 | CASSLGGSGNTGELFF
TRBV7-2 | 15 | CASSPFWREGDTQYF
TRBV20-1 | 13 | CSASPEANYGYTF
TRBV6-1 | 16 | CASSRGLAGAPGEQFF
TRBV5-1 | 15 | CASSQTGEETGELFF
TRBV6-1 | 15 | CASRNRGQGTDTQYF